This T cell receptor beta chain was sequenced for a study of beta chain features in type 1 diabetes. Regarding this clone: Its matching antigen is unknown.

Expressed TCRB transcripts were sequenced after all isolated RNA was converted to cDNA. Some clones are missing from TCRdb's copy, which holds only in-frame ones; the method was immunoSEQ multiplex PCR. This table holds roughly 300,000 clones, 13% to 15% found once. Study-wide results and caveats: Sequencing the cDNA could make cells with high TCR expression show up more than they should. Among all four CD4+ subsets, Type 1 diabetes patients had TCRB CDR3s that were moderately but significantly shorter.

Deletions cut 4 bases from V and 6 bases from J, with 16 bases between. Per germline, CDR1 SQVTM and CDR2 ANQGSEA. There are 13 residues in the CDR3. A single heparinised blood sample, averaging around 120 mL, was obtained per donor. The sequenced sample consisted of naive CD4+ T cells from blood. The TCR was taken from a man aged 30 to 39 with type 1 diabetes. This rearrangement joins TRBV29-1 to TRBJ2-7; the D is unclear. The CDR3 DNA reads as TGCAGCGTTGGCGGCCTTAGGCCCACCGAGCAGTACTTC. Amino acids: CSVGGLRPTEQYF.